A single sample gave rise to the 26 T cell receptor beta chains below, sequenced in a study of shared clonotypes between healthy human individuals. Assay: immunoSEQ multiplex PCR; the TCRdb copy retains only in-frame clones and omits some. The sample lists fewer than 1.4 million clones, 70% to 80% occurring once. The sequenced material came from memory CD4+ T cells from PBMCs. As for subset: CD45RA-negative fraction. The receptors here all came from a man aged 18 to 29 in good health. Some clones in this sample may be carry-over from other donors' samples.

The genes are TRBV27 and TRBJ2-7, with 7 bases lining up with TRBD1. CDR1 is MNHEY, CDR2 SMNVEV, per germline (reference sequence). Unmatched junction bases numbered 14, after V lost 2 bases and J lost 7 bases. CDR3 length equals 16 residues. The CDR3 loop is CASSLLSTTGPGEQYF. DNA for the CDR3: TGTGCCAGCAGTTTACTCAGTACGACAGGGCCGGGGGAGCAGTACTTC.

The rearrangement joins TRBV29-1 to TRBJ2-7, with D perhaps TRBD2 (6 bases). Per the germline V gene, CDR1 is SQVTM and CDR2 is ANQGSEA. Trimming removed 0 bases from V and 5 bases from J, with 11 bases in between. The CDR3 covers 13 residues. CDR3 coding DNA: TGCAGCGTTGAAGAGACTAGAGACAACGAGCAGTACTTC. Translation: CSVEETRDNEQYF.

This clone was detected ten times or more. This chain connects TRBV27 to TRBJ2-4; D unresolved. Trimming removed 6 bases from V and 1 base from J, with 13 bases in between. CDR3 length: 15 amino acids. In germline, CDR1 is MNHEY, CDR2 SMNVEV (reference sequence). Written as DNA, the CDR3 is TGTGCCAGCAGCGACGCCGAACAGGCCAAAAACATTCAGTACTTC. Protein: CASSDAEQAKNIQYF.

The chain employs TRBV4-2 and TRBJ2-7; D might be TRBD1 (5 bases). Germline CDR1 and CDR2: LGHNA and YNFKEQ. CDR3 size: 16 residues. V lost 1 base to trimming and J lost 3 bases, with 16 bases between them. The CDR3 DNA sequence: TGTGCCAGCAGCCAAGTCCGTGGCGGAGACAGCTACGAGCAGTACTTC. Amino acids: CASSQVRGGDSYEQYF.

This chain joins TRBV5-1 and TRBJ2-4; perhaps D is TRBD1 or TRBD2 (6 bases each). Per the germline V gene, CDR1 is SGHRS and CDR2 is YFSETQ. Trimming cost V 2 bases and J 2 bases, with 8 bases left between them. The length of the CDR3 is 14 residues. In nucleotides, the CDR3 is TGCGCCAGCAGCTTAGGGGGGTCCAAAAACATTCAGTACTTC. This codes for CASSLGGSKNIQYF.

The chain combines TRBV5-1 with TRBJ2-3; D uncertain. The germline gives CDR1 SGHRS, CDR2 YFSETQ. V was shortened by 0 bases and J by 0 bases, with 8 bases between the two germline ends. This CDR3 is built from 15 residues. CDR3 amino acids: CASSLDQSSTDTQYF. CDR3 nucleotides: TGCGCCAGCAGCTTGGATCAGAGCAGCACAGATACGCAGTATTTT.

The rearrangement uses TRBV7-8 and TRBJ2-7; D may be TRBD1 (5 bases). This CDR3 has 18 amino acids. Germline V lookup: CDR1 SGHVS, CDR2 FQNEAQ. V gave up 5 bases and J gave up 2 bases, with 25 bases separating them. CDR3 DNA sequence: TGTGCCAGCAGCCCCCGAGCGCGGTGGTCAGGGAACCCCTACGAGCAGTACTTC. The encoded protein is CASSPRARWSGNPYEQYF.

This rearrangement joins TRBV7-2 to TRBJ1-5; unclear D gene. This CDR3 is 13 amino acids long. Germline-derived CDR1 and CDR2 are SGHTA and FQGNSA. Trimming took off 1 base at V and 6 bases at J, with 7 bases between the two ends. The CDR3, as DNA: TGTGCCAGCAGCTTAGAGGCAGGTCAGCCCCAGCATTTT. It codes for CASSLEAGQPQHF.

CDR3 sequence: CASSSRKGPSSYEQYF. Here the CDR3 DNA reads TGTGCCAGCAGCTCTCGGAAGGGCCCCAGCTCCTACGAGCAGTACTTC. The V and J genes are TRBV11-2 and TRBJ2-7; no clear D gene. The germline V gene encodes CDR1 SGHAT and CDR2 FQNNGV. The CDR3 length is 16 residues. V was clipped by 4 bases and J by 0 bases, with 16 bases between them.

The V and J genes are TRBV6-6 and TRBJ1-1; D unclear. This CDR3 region has 15 residues. Germline-derived CDR1 and CDR2 are MNHNY and SVGAGI (reference sequence). The V end lost 8 bases, the J end lost 3 bases, and 19 bases lay between the germline ends. CDR3 sequence: CASGMKGIWDTEAFF. CDR3 in DNA: TGTGCCAGCGGGATGAAGGGAATTTGGGACACTGAAGCTTTCTTT.

The J gene is TRBJ2-5, the V gene TRBV5-1; 7 bases match TRBD1. The J call could be wrong; TRBJ2-7 is a better fit for the DNA end. Germline CDR1 is SGHRS and CDR2 is YFSETQ. The CDR3 length is 14 residues. The chain's CDR3 is CASSLDRGIYEQYF. The CDR3, as DNA: TGCGCCAGCAGCTTGGACAGGGGTATCTACGAGCAGTACTTC.

This clone appeared a single time. J is TRBJ2-5 and V is TRBV5-1; D is possibly TRBD1 (6 bases). CDR1 and CDR2 (germline): SGHRS, YFSETQ. The CDR3 has 14 amino acids. With 4 bases removed from V and 2 bases from J, the gap between germline ends came to 12 bases. DNA of the CDR3: TGCGCCAGCAGCAACGGACAGCCTCAAGAGACCCAGTACTTC. The encoded protein is CASSNGQPQETQYF.

The chain is built from TRBV2 and TRBJ2-1; TRBD2 aligns across 10 bases. Germline assignment: CDR1 SNHLY and CDR2 FYNNEI. Trimming took 7 bases from V and 4 from J; bases not matched to a gene: 10. The CDR3 totals 16 residues. Written as DNA, the CDR3 is TGTGCCAGCATGCTTGAACTAGCGGGGAATTACAATGAGCAGTTCTTC. Translation: CASMLELAGNYNEQFF.

This clone was detected only once. The chain joins TRBV6-5 to TRBJ1-1, with TRBD1 as a possible D gene (5 bases). The germline V and J ends were trimmed by 6 bases and 3 bases, with 14 bases remaining between them. CDR3 length: 14 amino acids. Germline loops: CDR1 MNHEY, CDR2 SVGAGI. CDR3 region: CASREEGSHTEAFF. The CDR3, as DNA: TGTGCCAGCAGAGAAGAGGGGAGTCACACTGAAGCTTTCTTT.

This clone was seen a single time. The V call is TRBV6-6, the J call TRBJ1-1; no firm D call. This CDR3 is 12 amino acids long. CDR1 and CDR2 (germline): MNHNY, SVGAGI (reference sequence). V dropped 2 bases and J dropped 5 bases, with 6 bases sitting between them. This CDR3 is CASSYAGTEAFF. CDR3 DNA: TGTGCCAGCAGTTACGCGGGAACTGAAGCTTTCTTT.

The chain combines TRBV7-2 with TRBJ1-5, with a tentative D call TRBD1 (5 bases). The CDR3 spans 15 residues. CDR1 is SGHTA, CDR2 FQGNSA, per germline. Trimming pared 2 bases from V and 2 bases from J, leaving 10 bases between. In DNA, the CDR3 is TGTGCCAGCAGCTTATTTGGGGGAGGCAATCAGCCCCAGCATTTT. Its protein is CASSLFGGGNQPQHF. Looking up the rest from reference TRBV7-2 and TRBJ1-5 gives the full variable domain: GAGVSQSPSNKVTEKGKDVELRCDPISGHTALYWYRQSLGQGLEFLIYFQGNSAPDKSGLPSDRFSAERTGGSVSTLTIQRTQQEDSAVYLCASSLFGGGNQPQHFGDGTRLSIL.

The chain employs TRBV7-3 and TRBJ2-7, with TRBD2 matching over 9 bases. Germline trimming cut 0 bases from V and 7 bases from J; bases unmatched to any gene: 10. Germline values: CDR1 SGHTA, CDR2 FQGTGA. The CDR3 covers 16 residues. The CDR3 region is CASSLTRASGTREQYF. The CDR3 DNA follows: TGTGCCAGCAGCTTAACAAGGGCTAGCGGGACTAGGGAGCAGTACTTC.

The DNA of the CDR3 is TGTGCCAGCAGCGCGGACAGGGGTTTGGTTGAAAAACTGTTTTTT. This sequence encodes CASSADRGLVEKLFF. This rearrangement joins TRBV9 to TRBJ1-4; 9 bases line up with TRBD1. Germline-derived CDR1 and CDR2 are SGDLS and YYNGEE. There are 15 residues in the CDR3. The junction had 7 bases not matched to a gene; V was cut back by 3 bases and J by 7 bases. The complete variable domain, with remaining parts taken from reference TRBV9 and TRBJ1-4, reads DSGVTQTPKHLITATGQRVTLRCSPRSGDLSVYWYQQSLDQGLQFLIQYYNGEERAKGNILERFSAQQFPDLHSELNLSSLELGDSALYFCASSADRGLVEKLFFGSGTQLSVL.

Comments on this clone: Other DNA variants within this sample encode the same CDR3. This rearrangement joins TRBV5-1 to TRBJ2-5, with D hard to call. Between the trimmed V and J ends, which lost 0 bases and 2 bases, there was a span of 5 bases. There are 13 residues in the CDR3. CDR1 SGHRS and CDR2 YFSETQ come from the germline V gene. For the CDR3, the DNA is TGCGCCAGCAGCTTGGGTCTGCAAGAGACCCAGTACTTC. Amino acids: CASSLGLQETQYF.

The J gene is TRBJ2-1, the V gene TRBV28; 9 bases fit TRBD2. Looked up from germline, CDR1 is MDHEN and CDR2 is SYDVKM. CDR3 size: 15 residues. V was pared by 8 bases and J by 8 bases, with 13 bases of the junction left unmatched. CDR3 sequence reads: CASHSETSGLYEQFF. DNA of the CDR3: TGTGCCAGCCATTCTGAAACTAGCGGGTTATATGAGCAGTTCTTC. Looking up the rest from reference TRBV28 and TRBJ2-1 gives the full variable domain: DVKVTQSSRYLVKRTGEKVFLECVQDMDHENMFWYRQDPGLGLRLIYFSYDVKMKEKGDIPEGYSVSREKKERFSLILESASTNQTSMYLCASHSETSGLYEQFFGPGTRLTVL.

The J gene is TRBJ2-7, the V gene TRBV28; 7 bases map to TRBD1. The V and J ends lost 6 bases and 4 bases, in that order; junction bases with no gene match: 12. The CDR3 runs to 15 residues. CDR1 MDHEN and CDR2 SYDVKM come from the germline V gene. The CDR3 here is CASRPHRGVSYEQYF. The CDR3 DNA reads TGTGCCAGCAGACCTCACAGGGGAGTCAGTTACGAGCAGTACTTC.

This clone was recorded once. This chain links TRBV30 with TRBJ2-1; D could derive from TRBD1 or TRBD2 (5 bases each). The germline V and J ends were trimmed by 5 bases and 4 bases, with 24 bases remaining between them. The germline gives CDR1 GTSNPN, CDR2 SVGIG (reference sequence). This CDR3 contains 17 residues. CDR3: CAWESGLGTRLYNEQFF. CDR3 in DNA: TGTGCCTGGGAGTCAGGACTTGGGACGCGGCTATACAATGAGCAGTTCTTC.

This clone was observed many times. The genes are TRBV2 and TRBJ2-7, with 14 bases that match TRBD2. This CDR3 has 18 amino acids. The germline gives CDR1 SNHLY, CDR2 FYNNEI. Trimming at V came to 5 bases and at J to 2 bases, leaving 11 bases not matched to a gene. This CDR3 is CASSPGLAGGLSPYEQYF. The CDR3 region has the DNA TGTGCCAGCAGTCCAGGACTAGCGGGAGGCCTAAGTCCCTACGAGCAGTACTTC.

The rearrangement joins TRBV5-1 to TRBJ2-7; possibly TRBD1 for D (6 bases). V was cut by 4 bases and J by 5 bases, with 19 bases left in between. Germline CDR1 and CDR2: SGHRS and YFSETQ. CDR3 length equals 15 residues. This chain's CDR3 is CASSLLTGYPDEQYF. The CDR3 DNA sequence: TGCGCCAGCAGCCTTCTTACAGGGTACCCCGACGAGCAGTACTTC. Supplemented by reference TRBV5-1 and TRBJ2-7, the full variable domain reads KAGVTQTPRYLIKTRGQQVTLSCSPISGHRSVSWYQQTPGQGLQFLFEYFSETQRNKGNFPGRFSGRQFSNSRSEMNVSTLELGDSALYLCASSLLTGYPDEQYFGPGTRLTVT.

The chain is built from TRBV6-5 and TRBJ2-2; no reliable D call. Germline-derived CDR1 and CDR2 are MNHEY and SVGAGI. The CDR3 is 13 amino acids. V lost 5 bases and J lost 6, with 10 bases in between. CDR3 protein: CASSTSFAGELFF. CDR3 DNA sequence: TGTGCCAGCAGTACCTCTTTCGCCGGGGAGCTGTTTTTT.

The chain uses TRBV7-9 and TRBJ1-4; D might be TRBD1 (5 bases). Germline values: CDR1 SEHNR, CDR2 FQNEAQ (reference sequence). V was cut by 7 bases and J by 7 bases, with 13 bases left in between. This CDR3 is 13 amino acids long. Here the CDR3 DNA reads TGTGCCAGCACCCGGGGGTCCGGTGAAAAACTGTTTTTT. Translation gives CASTRGSGEKLFF.